This TCR beta chain was captured in a study of T-cell reconstitution after alpha-beta-depleted transplantation in children. Study findings and constraints: Diversity of TCRbeta at day 60 was high in some patients, arising from surviving recipient T cells and thymic progenitors. Newly produced T cells mostly accounted for T-cell counts and diversity one year post-transplant. Several hundred graft clones that had expanded were reportedly the source of alpha-beta T cells about two months after transplant.

V lost 3 bases, J lost 2 bases, and 13 bases lay in between. In germline, CDR1 is DFQATT, CDR2 SNEGSKA (reference sequence). The CDR3 is 14 amino acids. The TCRbeta library was prepared with unique molecular identifiers. TCRdb analysed the PCR reads with MiXCR anew, one entry per CDR3 protein. This sample carries about 600,000 distinct CDR3 sequences, around 13% of them seen once, and the ten largest clones take over 2%. Notes on this clonotype: The antigen is unknown.

The source was PBMCs, mostly from graft donor cells, collected 360 days after TCRalphabeta/CD19-depleted stem cell transplant. The rearrangement uses TRBV20-1 and TRBJ2-5, with D possibly being TRBD2 (5 bases). The source is a male patient younger than 18 who had a stem cell transplant for acute myeloid leukemia, so the T cells may come from the graft donor. The CDR3 reads CSASPPGIQETQYF. In DNA form, the CDR3 reads TGCAGTGCTAGCCCCCCGGGGATACAAGAGACCCAGTACTTC.